This T cell receptor (beta chain) emerged from a study of shared clonotypes between healthy human individuals. Replicate PCRs run on sorted subsets employed approximately 180 ng DNA, 25,000 to 35,000 T cell genomes. This table comes from immunoSEQ multiplex PCR, and its TCRdb copy is limited to in-frame clones, with some not included. The sample shows a few million clones, approximately 96% of them seen only once. In the CD4+ fraction, cells were divided into CD45RA+ naive and CD45RA-negative memory subsets. The CDR3 has 14 residues. Between the trimmed V and J ends, which lost 2 bases and 1 base, there was a span of 9 bases. Germline loops: CDR1 MGHRA, CDR2 YSYEKL. As to this clone: Its antigen is currently unknown.

Study-wide findings and caveats: Some clonotypes were shared by all four sorted-subset donors, while others were not shared. The non-shared ones had lower generation probabilities than the shared ones. Read depth was anticipated to influence clonotype sharing among donors.

The V call is TRBV4-1, the J call TRBJ2-7; D may be TRBD2 (5 bases). The clonotype comes from a man aged 18 to 35 in good health. The material sequenced was naive CD4+ T cells sorted from blood. Subset described: CD45RA+ positively selected. CDR3 amino acids: CASSQSGLSYEQYF. CDR3 sequence (DNA): TGCGCCAGCAGCCAATCCGGACTTTCCTACGAGCAGTACTTC.